Given below is one TCR beta chain in context. This entry is derived from a study of blood T cell repertoires in COVID-19. Whole-study context: The United States, Italy and Spain supplied acute and convalescent COVID-19 samples. Sources were T cells, B-cell-depleted T cells, or PBMCs; the material itself was cDNA or gDNA.

Germline V gives CDR1 MNHEY, CDR2 SVGEGT. CDR3 length: 14 residues. J gave up 7 bases and V 5 bases, and 6 bases lay outside the gene matches. In the source study's methods: Estimates of nucleated cell counts were drawn from the amplification of reference gene primers. Some clones are missing from TCRdb's copy, which holds only in-frame ones; the method was immunoSEQ multiplex PCR. The V and J calls and the clone size are those of that table, but D and trimming were determined from the DNA. The sample comprises around 110,000 clones, roughly four fifths of which are singletons, and about 8% rests with the top ten.

This TCR derives from a man aged 70-80 years with active or convalescent COVID-19. Sequenced material: peripheral blood. The chain combines TRBV6-2 or TRBV6-3 with TRBJ1-2; 11 nucleotides agree with TRBD1. CDR3 loop: CASSRRGTGGGYTF. CDR3 sequence (DNA): TGTGCCAGCAGTCGCCGGGGGACAGGGGGTGGCTACACCTTC.